This TCR beta chain was obtained from a study of blood T cell repertoires in COVID-19. The wider study: The origin of the acute and convalescent COVID-19 samples was the United States, Italy and Spain. The analysed material was cDNA or gDNA that came from T cells, B-cell-depleted T cells, or PBMCs.

The authors' processing: Using reference gene primer amplification, nucleated cell counts were estimated. Profiled with immunoSEQ multiplex PCR; TCRdb holds only in-frame clones, not every one. V and J calls and clone size are given by that table; D and trimming were obtained from the DNA. The table includes 250,000 or so clones, 75% to 90% detected once. CDR3 size: 12 residues. Germline V gene lookup returns CDR1 SEHNR and CDR2 FQNEAQ (reference sequence). The ends were cut back, 6 bases at V and 5 bases at J, with 9 bases in the middle. The chain employs TRBV7-9 and TRBJ2-3; possibly TRBD1 for D (5 bases). Sequencing input: peripheral blood. The TCR originated in a man between 25 and 39 years old with active or convalescent COVID-19. The CDR3 reads CASSTGGDTQYF. The CDR3 nucleotides are TGTGCCAGCAGTACAGGTGGAGATACGCAGTATTTT.